This T cell receptor (beta chain) is drawn from a study of T cell repertoires in cytomegalovirus infection. Turning to the study itself: Both CMV infection and a matching HLA type were indicated by public TCR beta signatures.

Findings and caveats of the study: Within the response measured ex vivo, HLA-C-restricted CMV-specific TCR beta clonotypes were dominant.

TCRdb re-called the reads through MiXCR, storing one row per CDR3 protein. The repertoire holds approximately 730,000 distinct CDR3 sequences, with about 27% as singletons. The CDR3 has 13 amino acids. The J segment lost 4 bases and the V segment lost 5 bases, leaving 4 bases of the junction unmatched. The germline V gene encodes CDR1 MNHNY and CDR2 SVGAGI (reference sequence). Comments on this clonotype: As yet, its antigen is unknown.

The sequencing used cultured CD8+ T cells from PBMCs, collected from culture after CMV antigen stimulation. The source of this sequence is a human donor in good health (CMV status not recorded). Some clones in this sample may be carry-over from other donors' samples. This chain connects TRBV6-6 to TRBJ2-7; 8 bases fit TRBD1. CDR3 nucleotides: TGTGCCAGCAGTGACAGGGGATGGTACGAGCAGTACGTC. Its protein is CASSDRGWYEQYV.